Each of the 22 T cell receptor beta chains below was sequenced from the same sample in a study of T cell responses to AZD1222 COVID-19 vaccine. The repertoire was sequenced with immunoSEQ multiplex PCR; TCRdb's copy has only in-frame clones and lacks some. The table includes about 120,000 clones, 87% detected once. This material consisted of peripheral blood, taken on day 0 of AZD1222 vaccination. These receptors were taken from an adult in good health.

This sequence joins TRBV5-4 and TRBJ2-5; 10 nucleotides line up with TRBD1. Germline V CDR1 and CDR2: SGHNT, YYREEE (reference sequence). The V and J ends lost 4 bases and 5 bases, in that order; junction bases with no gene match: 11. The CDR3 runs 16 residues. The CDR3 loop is CASSPGQGLGLETQYF. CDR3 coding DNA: TGTGCCAGCAGCCCGGGACAGGGGTTGGGACTGGAGACCCAGTACTTC.

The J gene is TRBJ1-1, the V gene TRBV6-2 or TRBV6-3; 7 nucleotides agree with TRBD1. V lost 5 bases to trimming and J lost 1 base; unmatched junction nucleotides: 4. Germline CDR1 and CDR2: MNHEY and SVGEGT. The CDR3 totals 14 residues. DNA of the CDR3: TGTGCCAGCAGTCCCCAGGGGGGGAACACTGAAGCTTTCTTT. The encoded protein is CASSPQGGNTEAFF.

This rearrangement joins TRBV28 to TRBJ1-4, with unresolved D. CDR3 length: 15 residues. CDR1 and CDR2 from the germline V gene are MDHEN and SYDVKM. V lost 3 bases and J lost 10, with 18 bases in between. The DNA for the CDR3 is TGTGCCAGCAGTTTCCGTGGGGTTGCCGGGGTAAAACTGTTTTTT. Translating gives CASSFRGVAGVKLFF.

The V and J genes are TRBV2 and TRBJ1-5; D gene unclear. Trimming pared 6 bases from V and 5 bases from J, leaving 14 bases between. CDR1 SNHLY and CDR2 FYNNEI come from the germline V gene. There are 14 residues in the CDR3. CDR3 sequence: CASSGTSPHQPQHF. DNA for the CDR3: TGTGCCAGCAGCGGCACCAGTCCACATCAGCCCCAGCATTTT.

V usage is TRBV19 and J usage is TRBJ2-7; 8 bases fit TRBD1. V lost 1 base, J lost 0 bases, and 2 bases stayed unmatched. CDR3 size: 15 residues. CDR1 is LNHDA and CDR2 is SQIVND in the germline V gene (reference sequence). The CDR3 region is CASSIGTGFSYEQYF. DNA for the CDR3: TGTGCCAGTAGTATAGGGACAGGGTTCTCCTACGAGCAGTACTTC.

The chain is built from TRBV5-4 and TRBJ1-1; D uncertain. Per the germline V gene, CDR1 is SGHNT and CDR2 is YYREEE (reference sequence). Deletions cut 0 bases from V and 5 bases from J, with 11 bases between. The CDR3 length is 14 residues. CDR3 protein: CASSLDSRDTEAFF. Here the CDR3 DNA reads TGTGCCAGCAGCTTGGACTCGAGGGATACTGAAGCTTTCTTT.

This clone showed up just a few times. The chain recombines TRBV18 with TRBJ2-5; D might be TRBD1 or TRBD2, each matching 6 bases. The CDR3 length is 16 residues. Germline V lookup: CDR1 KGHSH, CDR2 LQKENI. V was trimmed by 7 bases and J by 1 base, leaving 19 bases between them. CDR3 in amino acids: CASLDRLQTSQETQYF. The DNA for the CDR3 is TGTGCCAGCTTGGACAGACTCCAGACTAGCCAAGAGACCCAGTACTTC.

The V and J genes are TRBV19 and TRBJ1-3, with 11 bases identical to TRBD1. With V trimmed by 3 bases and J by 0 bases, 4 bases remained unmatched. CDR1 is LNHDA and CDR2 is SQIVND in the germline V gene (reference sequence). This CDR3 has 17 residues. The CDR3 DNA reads TGTGCCAGTAGTATTGGGACAGGGGGAGGCTCTGGAAACACCATATATTTT. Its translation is CASSIGTGGGSGNTIYF.

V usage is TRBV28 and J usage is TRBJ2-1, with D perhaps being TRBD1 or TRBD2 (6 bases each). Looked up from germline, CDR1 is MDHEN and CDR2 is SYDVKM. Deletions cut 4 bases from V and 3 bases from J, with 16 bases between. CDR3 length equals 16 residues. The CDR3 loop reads CASSSPRGRVYNEQFF. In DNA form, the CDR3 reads TGTGCCAGCAGTTCCCCCCGGGGGCGGGTCTACAATGAGCAGTTCTTC. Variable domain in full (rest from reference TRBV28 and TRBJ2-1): DVKVTQSSRYLVKRTGEKVFLECVQDMDHENMFWYRQDPGLGLRLIYFSYDVKMKEKGDIPEGYSVSREKKERFSLILESASTNQTSMYLCASSSPRGRVYNEQFFGPGTRLTVL.

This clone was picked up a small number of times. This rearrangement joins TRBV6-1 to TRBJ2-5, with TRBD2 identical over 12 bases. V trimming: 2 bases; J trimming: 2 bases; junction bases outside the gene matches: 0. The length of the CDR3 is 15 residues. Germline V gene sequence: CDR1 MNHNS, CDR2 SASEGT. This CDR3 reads CASSELAGGQETQYF. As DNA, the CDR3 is TGTGCCAGCAGTGAACTAGCGGGGGGGCAAGAGACCCAGTACTTC.

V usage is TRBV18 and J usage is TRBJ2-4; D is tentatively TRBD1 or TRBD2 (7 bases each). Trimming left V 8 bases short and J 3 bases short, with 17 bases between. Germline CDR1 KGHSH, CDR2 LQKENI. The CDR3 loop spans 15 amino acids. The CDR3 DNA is TGTGCCAGCACCACTACAGGGGAGGGCAAAAACATTCAGTACTTC. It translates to CASTTTGEGKNIQYF.

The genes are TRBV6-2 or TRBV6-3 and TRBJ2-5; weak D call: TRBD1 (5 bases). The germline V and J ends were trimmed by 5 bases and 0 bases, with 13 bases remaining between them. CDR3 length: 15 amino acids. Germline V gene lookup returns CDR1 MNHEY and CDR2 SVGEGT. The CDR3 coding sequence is TGTGCCAGCAGTCCCCAGGGTTGGAACCAAGAGACCCAGTACTTC. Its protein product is CASSPQGWNQETQYF.

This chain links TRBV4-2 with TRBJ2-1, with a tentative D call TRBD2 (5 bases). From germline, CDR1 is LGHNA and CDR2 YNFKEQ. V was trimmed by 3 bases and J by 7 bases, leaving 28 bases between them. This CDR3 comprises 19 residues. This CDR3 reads CASSHPLPAPSRRGNEQFF. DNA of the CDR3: TGTGCCAGCAGCCACCCGCTACCCGCCCCTAGCAGGAGAGGGAATGAGCAGTTCTTC.

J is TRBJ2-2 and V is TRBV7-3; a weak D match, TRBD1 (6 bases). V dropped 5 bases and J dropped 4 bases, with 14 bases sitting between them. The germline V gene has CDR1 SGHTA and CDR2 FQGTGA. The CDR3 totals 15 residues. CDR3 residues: CASSQNLGGTGELFF. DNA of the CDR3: TGTGCCAGCAGCCAAAATCTAGGGGGCACCGGGGAGCTGTTTTTT.

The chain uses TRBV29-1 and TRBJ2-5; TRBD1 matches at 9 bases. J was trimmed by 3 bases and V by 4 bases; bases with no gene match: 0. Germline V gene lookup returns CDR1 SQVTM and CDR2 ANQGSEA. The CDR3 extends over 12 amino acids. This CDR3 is CSVGDREETQYF. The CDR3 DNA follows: TGCAGCGTTGGGGACAGGGAAGAGACCCAGTACTTC.

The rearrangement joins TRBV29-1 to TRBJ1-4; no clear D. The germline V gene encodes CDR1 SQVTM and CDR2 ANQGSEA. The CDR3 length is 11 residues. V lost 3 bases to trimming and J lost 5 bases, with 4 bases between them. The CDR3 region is CSVERNEKLFF. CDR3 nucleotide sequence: TGCAGCGTTGAGAGAAATGAAAAACTGTTTTTT.

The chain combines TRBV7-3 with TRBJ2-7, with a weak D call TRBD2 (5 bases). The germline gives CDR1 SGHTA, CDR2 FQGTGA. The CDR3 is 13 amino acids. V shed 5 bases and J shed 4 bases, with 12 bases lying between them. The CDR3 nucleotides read TGTGCCAGCAGCCGCTTCCCGGGGTACGAGCAGTACTTC. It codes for CASSRFPGYEQYF. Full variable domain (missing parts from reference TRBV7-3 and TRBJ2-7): GAGVSQTPSNKVTEKGKYVELRCDPISGHTALYWYRQSLGQGPEFLIYFQGTGAADDSGLPNDRFFAVRPEGSVSTLKIQRTERGDSAVYLCASSRFPGYEQYFGPGTRLTVT.

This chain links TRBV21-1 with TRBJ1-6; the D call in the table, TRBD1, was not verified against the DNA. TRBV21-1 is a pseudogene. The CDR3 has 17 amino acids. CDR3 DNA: TGTGCCAGCAGCGCCTCCCGACAGGGCCGCCTTAATTCACCCCTCCACTTT. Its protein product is CASSASRQGRLNSPLHF.

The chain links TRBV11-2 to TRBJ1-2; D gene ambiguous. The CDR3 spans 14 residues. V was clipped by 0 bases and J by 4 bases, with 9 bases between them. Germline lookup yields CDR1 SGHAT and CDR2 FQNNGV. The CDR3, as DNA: TGTGCCAGCAGCTTAGAACGGCAGAGCTATGGCTACACCTTC. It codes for CASSLERQSYGYTF.

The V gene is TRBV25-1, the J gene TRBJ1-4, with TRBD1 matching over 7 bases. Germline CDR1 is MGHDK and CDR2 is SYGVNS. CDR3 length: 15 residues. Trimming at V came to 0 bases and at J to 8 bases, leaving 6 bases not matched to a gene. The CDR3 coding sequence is TGTGCCAGCAGTGAATACGGCAGGGGGAGAGAAAAACTGTTTTTT. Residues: CASSEYGRGREKLFF.

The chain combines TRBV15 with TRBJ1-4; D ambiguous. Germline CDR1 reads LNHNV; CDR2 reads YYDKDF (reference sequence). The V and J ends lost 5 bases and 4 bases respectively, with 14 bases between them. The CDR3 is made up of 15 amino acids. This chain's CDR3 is CATSPDPASNEKLFF. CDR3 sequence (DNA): TGTGCCACCAGCCCAGACCCGGCCAGTAATGAAAAACTGTTTTTT. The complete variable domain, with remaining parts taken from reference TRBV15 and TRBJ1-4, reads DAMVIQNPRYQVTQFGKPVTLSCSQTLNHNVMYWYQQKSSQAPKLLFHYYDKDFNNEADTPDNFQSRRPNTSFCFLDIRSPGLGDTAMYLCATSPDPASNEKLFFGSGTQLSVL.

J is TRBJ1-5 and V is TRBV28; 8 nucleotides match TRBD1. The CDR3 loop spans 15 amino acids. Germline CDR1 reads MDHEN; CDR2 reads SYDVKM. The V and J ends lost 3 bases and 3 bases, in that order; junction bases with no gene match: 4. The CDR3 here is CASSLTGAFNQPQHF. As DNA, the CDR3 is TGTGCCAGCAGTTTGACAGGGGCTTTCAATCAGCCCCAGCATTTT.